These 2 T cell receptor beta chains were all obtained from the same sample, sequenced in a study of control samples from healthy donors and cancer patients. Some clones are missing from TCRdb's copy, which holds only in-frame ones; the method was immunoSEQ multiplex PCR. The table lists about 94,000 clones, about 88% of them singletons. Sequencing used blood. The receptor source for this set is a woman in her forties or fifties in good health.

J is TRBJ2-6 and V is TRBV5-1; D ambiguous. V gave up 9 bases and J gave up 0 bases, with 13 bases separating them. Germline V lookup: CDR1 SGHRS, CDR2 YFSETQ. The CDR3 loop spans 15 amino acids. The CDR3 sequence is CATQKAPSGANVLTF. CDR3 sequence (DNA): TGCGCCACCCAGAAGGCGCCCTCTGGGGCCAACGTCCTGACTTTC.

The chain couples TRBV18 to TRBJ1-1; 7 nucleotides line up with TRBD1. Per germline, CDR1 KGHSH and CDR2 LQKENI. Germline trimming cut 1 base from V and 1 base from J; bases unmatched to any gene: 0. CDR3 length equals 14 residues. This chain's CDR3 is CASSPRQGNTEAFF. Here the CDR3 DNA reads TGTGCCAGCTCACCACGACAGGGGAACACTGAAGCTTTCTTT.